Below, 7 T cell receptor beta chains from the same sample are listed, as sequenced in a study of blood T cell repertoires in COVID-19. Using immunoSEQ multiplex PCR, the repertoire was profiled, and TCRdb retains in-frame clones only, with some absent. Of 26,000 or so clones in the sample, roughly 91% were seen once. The sample consisted of peripheral blood. These receptors were collected from a human donor with active COVID-19. The donor label of this sample is uncertain.

In its sample, this clone was seen once. CDR3 nucleotide sequence: TGTGCCAGCAGTGACAGGGCCATCAATCAGCCCCAGCATTTT. Its translation: CASSDRAINQPQHF. The chain links TRBV2 to TRBJ1-5; tentatively, D is TRBD1 (5 bases). The germline CDR1 and CDR2 sequences are SNHLY and FYNNEI. This CDR3 has 14 residues. V was trimmed by 3 bases and J by 3 bases, leaving 9 bases between them.

V gene TRBV29-1 combines with J gene TRBJ2-2; 10 bases align to TRBD2. V dropped 6 bases and J dropped 4; count of bases not matched to a gene: 8. The germline V gene encodes CDR1 SQVTM and CDR2 ANQGSEA. This CDR3 comprises 15 residues. CDR3 sequence reads: CSVAPGLATTGELFF. Written as DNA, the CDR3 is TGCAGCGTCGCCCCGGGACTAGCGACCACCGGGGAGCTGTTTTTT.

This chain joins TRBV3-1 (or the pseudogene TRBV3-2) and TRBJ2-1, with 7 bases matching TRBD2. The germline gives CDR1 LGHDT, CDR2 YNNKEL (reference sequence). This CDR3 region has 17 residues. The ends lost 7 bases at V and 5 bases at J; junction bases unmatched: 17. The CDR3: CASTGVRAGVTDNEQFF. CDR3 DNA: TGTGCCAGCACGGGAGTGAGGGCGGGAGTGACCGACAATGAGCAGTTCTTC.

J is TRBJ2-7 and V is TRBV5-1; 8 bases fit TRBD1. The CDR3 has 14 amino acids. The germline V gene encodes CDR1 SGHRS and CDR2 YFSETQ. Trimming removed 1 base from V and 4 bases from J; junction bases left unmatched: 4. The chain's CDR3 is CASSLTGGGYEQYF. Here the CDR3 DNA reads TGCGCCAGCAGCTTGACAGGGGGAGGATACGAGCAGTACTTC.

This clone is a singleton in its sample. V is TRBV27 and J is TRBJ1-6, with 8 positions matching TRBD1. Germline V lookup: CDR1 MNHEY, CDR2 SMNVEV (reference sequence). The CDR3 is 15 residues long. V shed 6 bases, J shed 10 bases, and the junction held 11 bases outside the gene matches. The CDR3 nucleotides read TGTGCCAGCAGACGGATTGACAGGGGAGACTCACCCCTCCACTTT. Its protein is CASRRIDRGDSPLHF.

The chain has TRBV7-2 and TRBJ2-3; 8 bases agree with TRBD2. The V and J ends lost 5 bases and 3 bases, in that order; junction bases with no gene match: 10. The CDR3 is 16 amino acids. Germline lookup yields CDR1 SGHTA and CDR2 FQGNSA. The chain's CDR3 is CASSRQAGVGTDTQYF. The DNA for the CDR3 is TGTGCCAGCAGCCGCCAAGCGGGAGTGGGTACAGATACGCAGTATTTT.

The chain joins TRBV7-9 to TRBJ2-1; 7 bases map to TRBD1. Germline V gene lookup returns CDR1 SEHNR and CDR2 FQNEAQ (reference sequence). Unmatched junction bases numbered 2, after V lost 5 bases and J lost 7 bases. This CDR3 has 12 residues. CDR3 bases: TGTGCCAGCAGCACACAGGGGAATGAGCAGTTCTTC. Its translation is CASSTQGNEQFF. Supplemented by reference TRBV7-9 and TRBJ2-1, the full variable domain reads DTGVSQNPRHKITKRGQNVTFRCDPISEHNRLYWYRQTLGQGPEFLTYFQNEAQLEKSRLLSDRFSAERPKGSFSTLEIQRTEQGDSAMYLCASSTQGNEQFFGPGTRLTVL.